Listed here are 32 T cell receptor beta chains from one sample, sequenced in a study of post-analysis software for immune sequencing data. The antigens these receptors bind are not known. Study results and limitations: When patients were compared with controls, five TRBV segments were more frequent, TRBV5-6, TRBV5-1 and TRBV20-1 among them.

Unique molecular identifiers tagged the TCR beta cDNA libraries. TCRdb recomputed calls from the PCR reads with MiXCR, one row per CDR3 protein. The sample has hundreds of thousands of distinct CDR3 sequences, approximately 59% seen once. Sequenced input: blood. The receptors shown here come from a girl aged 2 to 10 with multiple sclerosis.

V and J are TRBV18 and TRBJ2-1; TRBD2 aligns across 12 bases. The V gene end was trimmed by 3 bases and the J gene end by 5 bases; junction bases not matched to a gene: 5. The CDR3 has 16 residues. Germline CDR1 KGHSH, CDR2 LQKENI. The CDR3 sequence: CASSPSRLAGDNEQFF. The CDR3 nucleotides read TGTGCCAGCTCACCCTCCCGACTAGCGGGGGACAATGAGCAGTTCTTC.

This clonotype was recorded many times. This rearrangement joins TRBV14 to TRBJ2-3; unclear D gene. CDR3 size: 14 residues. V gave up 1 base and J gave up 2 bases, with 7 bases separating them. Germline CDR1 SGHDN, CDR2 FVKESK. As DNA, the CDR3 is TGTGCCAGCAGCCAAGTAACCTCCACAGATACGCAGTATTTT. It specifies CASSQVTSTDTQYF.

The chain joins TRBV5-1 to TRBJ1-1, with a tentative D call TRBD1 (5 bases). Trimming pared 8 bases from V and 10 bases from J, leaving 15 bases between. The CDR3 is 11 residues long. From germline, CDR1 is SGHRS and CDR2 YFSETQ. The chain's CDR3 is CASPHRSSAFF. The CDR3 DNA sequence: TGCGCCAGTCCACACAGGTCTTCAGCTTTCTTT.

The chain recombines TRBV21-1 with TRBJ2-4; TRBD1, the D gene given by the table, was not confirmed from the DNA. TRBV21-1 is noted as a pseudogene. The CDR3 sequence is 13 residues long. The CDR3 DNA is TGTGCCACCGGGAGAGATACCAAAAACATTCAGTGCTTC. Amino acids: CATGRDTKNIQCF.

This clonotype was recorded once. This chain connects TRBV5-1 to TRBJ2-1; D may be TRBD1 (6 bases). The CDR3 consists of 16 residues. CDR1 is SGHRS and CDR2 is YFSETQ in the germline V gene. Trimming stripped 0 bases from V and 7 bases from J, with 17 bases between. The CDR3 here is CASSLAARGQNNEQFF. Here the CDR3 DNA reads TGCGCCAGCAGCTTGGCCGCCCGTGGACAGAATAATGAGCAGTTCTTC. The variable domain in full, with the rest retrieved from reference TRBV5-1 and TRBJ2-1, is KAGVTQTPRYLIKTRGQQVTLSCSPISGHRSVSWYQQTPGQGLQFLFEYFSETQRNKGNFPGRFSGRQFSNSRSEMNVSTLELGDSALYLCASSLAARGQNNEQFFGPGTRLTVL.

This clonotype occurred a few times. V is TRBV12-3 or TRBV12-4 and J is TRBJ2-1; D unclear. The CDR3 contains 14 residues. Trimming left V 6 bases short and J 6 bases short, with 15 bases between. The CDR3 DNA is TGTGCCAGCAGCCGTGAAACTCTGATCAATGAGCAGTTCTTC. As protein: CASSRETLINEQFF.

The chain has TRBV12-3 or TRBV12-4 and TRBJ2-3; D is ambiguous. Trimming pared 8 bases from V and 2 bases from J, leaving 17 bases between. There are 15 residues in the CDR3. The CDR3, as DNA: TGTGCCAGCCACGCCCGACTTGCAGACACAGATACGCAGTATTTT. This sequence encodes CASHARLADTDTQYF.

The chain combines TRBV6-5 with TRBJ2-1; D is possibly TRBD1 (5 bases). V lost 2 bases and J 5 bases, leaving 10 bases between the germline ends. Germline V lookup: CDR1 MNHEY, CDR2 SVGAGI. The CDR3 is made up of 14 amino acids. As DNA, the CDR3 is TGTGCCAGCAGTTACCCTCAGGGAAACAATGAGCAGTTCTTC. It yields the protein CASSYPQGNNEQFF.

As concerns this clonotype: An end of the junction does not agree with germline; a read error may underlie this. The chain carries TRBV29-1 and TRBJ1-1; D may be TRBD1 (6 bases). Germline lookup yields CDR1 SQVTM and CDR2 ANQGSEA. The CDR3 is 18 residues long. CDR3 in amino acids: CSVEASLGGSFMSTEAFF. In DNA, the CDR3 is TGTAGCGTTGAAGCCTCTCTTGGGGGCTCCTTCATGAGCACTGAAGCTTTCTTT.

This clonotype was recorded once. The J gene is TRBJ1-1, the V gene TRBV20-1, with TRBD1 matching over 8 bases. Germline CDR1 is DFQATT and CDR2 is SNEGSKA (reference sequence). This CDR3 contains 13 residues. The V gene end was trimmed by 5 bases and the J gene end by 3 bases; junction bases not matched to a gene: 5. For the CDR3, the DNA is TGCAGTGCTTCCGAGGACAGGGACACTGAAGCTTTCTTT. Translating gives CSASEDRDTEAFF.

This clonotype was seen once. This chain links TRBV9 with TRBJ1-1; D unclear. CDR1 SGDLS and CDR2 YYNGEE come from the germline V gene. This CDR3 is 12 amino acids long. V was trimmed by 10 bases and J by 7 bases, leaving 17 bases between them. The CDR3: CACTNDQVEAFF. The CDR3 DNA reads TGTGCCTGCACCAATGACCAGGTTGAAGCTTTCTTT. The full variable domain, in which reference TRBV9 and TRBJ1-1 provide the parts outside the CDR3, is DSGVTQTPKHLITATGQRVTLRCSPRSGDLSVYWYQQSLDQGLQFLIQYYNGEERAKGNILERFSAQQFPDLHSELNLSSLELGDSALYFCACTNDQVEAFFGQGTRLTVV.

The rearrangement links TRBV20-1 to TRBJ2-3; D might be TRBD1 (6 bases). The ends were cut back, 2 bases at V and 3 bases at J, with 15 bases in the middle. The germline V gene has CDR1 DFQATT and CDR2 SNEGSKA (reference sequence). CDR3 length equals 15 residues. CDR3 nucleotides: TGCAGTGCTAGAAAGCCCATGAGGGGGACAGATACGCAGTATTTT. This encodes CSARKPMRGTDTQYF.

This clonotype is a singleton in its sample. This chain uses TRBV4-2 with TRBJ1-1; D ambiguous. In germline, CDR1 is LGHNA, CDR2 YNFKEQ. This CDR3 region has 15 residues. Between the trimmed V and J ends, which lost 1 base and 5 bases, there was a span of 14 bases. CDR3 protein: CASSQANLGGTEAFF. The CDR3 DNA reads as TGTGCCAGCAGCCAAGCTAACCTAGGAGGTACTGAAGCTTTCTTT.

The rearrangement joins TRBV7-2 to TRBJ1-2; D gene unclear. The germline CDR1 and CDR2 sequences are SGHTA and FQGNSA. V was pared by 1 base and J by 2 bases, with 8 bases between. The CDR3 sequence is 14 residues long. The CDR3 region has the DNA TGTGCCAGCAGCTTAGGTCTCGGAAACTATGGCTACACCTTC. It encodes CASSLGLGNYGYTF.

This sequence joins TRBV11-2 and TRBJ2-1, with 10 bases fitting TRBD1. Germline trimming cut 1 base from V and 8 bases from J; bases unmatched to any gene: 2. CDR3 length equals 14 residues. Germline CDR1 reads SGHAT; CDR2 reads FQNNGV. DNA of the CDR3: TGTGCCAGCAGCTTAGGGACAGGGGGAGATGAGCAGTTCTTC. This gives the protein CASSLGTGGDEQFF. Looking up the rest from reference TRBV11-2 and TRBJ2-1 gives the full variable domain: EAGVAQSPRYKIIEKRQSVAFWCNPISGHATLYWYQQILGQGPKLLIQFQNNGVVDDSQLPKDRFSAERLKGVDSTLKIQPAKLEDSAVYLCASSLGTGGDEQFFGPGTRLTVL.

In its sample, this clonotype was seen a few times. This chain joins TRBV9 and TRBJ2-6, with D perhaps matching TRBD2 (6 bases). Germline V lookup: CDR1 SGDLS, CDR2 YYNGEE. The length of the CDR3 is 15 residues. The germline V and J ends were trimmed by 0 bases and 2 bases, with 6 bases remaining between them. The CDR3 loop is CASSVGLAGANVLTF. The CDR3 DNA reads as TGTGCCAGCAGCGTAGGACTAGCTGGGGCCAACGTCCTGACTTTC.

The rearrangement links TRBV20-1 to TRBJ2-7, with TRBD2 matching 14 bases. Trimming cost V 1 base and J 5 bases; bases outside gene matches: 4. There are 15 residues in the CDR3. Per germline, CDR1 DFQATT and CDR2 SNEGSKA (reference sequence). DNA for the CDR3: TGCAGTGCTAGAGGCACGGGACTAGCGGGAGACGAGCAGTACTTC. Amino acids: CSARGTGLAGDEQYF.

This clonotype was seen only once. CDR3 protein: CASSRWGGRKETQYF. The CDR3 DNA is TGTGCCAGCAGCCGCTGGGGCGGGAGGAAAGAGACCCAGTACTTC. The genes are TRBV27 and TRBJ2-7; 8 nucleotides match TRBD2. The J call is uncertain, as TRBJ2-5 better fits the DNA end. This CDR3 is built from 15 residues. CDR1 and CDR2 (germline): MNHEY, SMNVEV (reference sequence).

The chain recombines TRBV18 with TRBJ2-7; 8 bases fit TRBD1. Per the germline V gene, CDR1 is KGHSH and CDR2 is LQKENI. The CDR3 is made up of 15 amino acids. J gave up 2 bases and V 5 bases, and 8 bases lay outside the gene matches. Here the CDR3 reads CASSSMDRVAYEQYF. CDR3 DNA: TGTGCCAGCTCATCGATGGACAGGGTGGCCTACGAGCAGTACTTC.

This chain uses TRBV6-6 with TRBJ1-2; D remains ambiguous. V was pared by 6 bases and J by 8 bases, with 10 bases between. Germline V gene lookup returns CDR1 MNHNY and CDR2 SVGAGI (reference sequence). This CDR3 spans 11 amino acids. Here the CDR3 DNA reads TGTGCCAGCAGCCCCGCCGGGGGCTACACCTTC. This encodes CASSPAGGYTF.

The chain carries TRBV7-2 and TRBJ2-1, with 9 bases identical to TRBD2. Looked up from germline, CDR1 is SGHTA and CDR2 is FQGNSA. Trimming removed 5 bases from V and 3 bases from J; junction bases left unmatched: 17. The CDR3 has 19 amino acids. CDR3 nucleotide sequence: TGTGCCAGCAGCCAGACGACGGGGACTAGCAGGGGGGTCTACAATGAGCAGTTCTTC. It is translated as CASSQTTGTSRGVYNEQFF.

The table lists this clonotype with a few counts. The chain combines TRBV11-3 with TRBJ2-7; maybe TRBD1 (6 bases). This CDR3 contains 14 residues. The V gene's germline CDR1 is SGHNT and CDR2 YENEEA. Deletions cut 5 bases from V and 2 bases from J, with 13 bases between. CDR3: CASSPGDTPYEQYF. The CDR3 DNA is TGTGCCAGCAGCCCAGGGGACACCCCCTACGAGCAGTACTTC.

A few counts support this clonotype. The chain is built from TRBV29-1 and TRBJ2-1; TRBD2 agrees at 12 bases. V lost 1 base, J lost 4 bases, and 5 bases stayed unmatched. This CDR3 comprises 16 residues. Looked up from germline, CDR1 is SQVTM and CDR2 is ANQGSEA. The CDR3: CSVEGELAGGYNEQFF. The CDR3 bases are TGCAGCGTTGAAGGGGAACTAGCGGGGGGATACAATGAGCAGTTCTTC.

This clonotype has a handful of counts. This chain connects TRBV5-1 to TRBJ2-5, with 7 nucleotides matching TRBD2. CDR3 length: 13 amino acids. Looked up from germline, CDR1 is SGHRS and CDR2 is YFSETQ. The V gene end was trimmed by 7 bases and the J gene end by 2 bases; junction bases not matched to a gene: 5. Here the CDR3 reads CASFVRGQETQYF. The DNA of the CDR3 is TGCGCCAGCTTCGTGCGGGGGCAAGAGACCCAGTACTTC.

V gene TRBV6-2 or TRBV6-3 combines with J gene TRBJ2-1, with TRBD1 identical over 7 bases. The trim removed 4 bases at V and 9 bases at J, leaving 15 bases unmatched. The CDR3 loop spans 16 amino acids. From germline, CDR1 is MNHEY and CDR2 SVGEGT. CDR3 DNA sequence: TGTGCCAGCAGTTCCGCGATTATGACAGGGAAAAGTGAGCAGTTCTTC. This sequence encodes CASSSAIMTGKSEQFF.

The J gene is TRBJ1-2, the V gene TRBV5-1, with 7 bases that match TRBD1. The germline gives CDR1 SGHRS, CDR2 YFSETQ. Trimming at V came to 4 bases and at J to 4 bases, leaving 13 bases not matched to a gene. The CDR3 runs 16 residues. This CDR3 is CASSAWGTDATYGYTF. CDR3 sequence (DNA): TGCGCCAGCAGCGCCTGGGGGACAGATGCCACCTATGGCTACACCTTC.

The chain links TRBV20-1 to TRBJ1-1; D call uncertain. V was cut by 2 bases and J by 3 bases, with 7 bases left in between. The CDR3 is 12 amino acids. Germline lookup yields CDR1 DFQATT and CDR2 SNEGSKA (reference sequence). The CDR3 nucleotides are TGCAGTGCTAGATTCGATGACACTGAAGCTTTCTTT. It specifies CSARFDDTEAFF.

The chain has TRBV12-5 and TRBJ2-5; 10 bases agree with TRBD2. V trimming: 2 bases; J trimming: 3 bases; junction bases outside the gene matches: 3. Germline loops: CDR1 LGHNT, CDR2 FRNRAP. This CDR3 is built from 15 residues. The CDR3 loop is CASGLTTSGEETQYF. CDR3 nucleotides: TGTGCTAGTGGTTTGACAACTAGCGGGGAAGAGACCCAGTACTTC.

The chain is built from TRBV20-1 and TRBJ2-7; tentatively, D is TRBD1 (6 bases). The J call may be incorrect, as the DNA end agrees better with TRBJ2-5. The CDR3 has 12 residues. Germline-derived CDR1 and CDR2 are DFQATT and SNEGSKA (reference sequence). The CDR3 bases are TGCAGTGCTAACAGGGATGGAGAGACCCAGTACTTC. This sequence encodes CSANRDGETQYF.

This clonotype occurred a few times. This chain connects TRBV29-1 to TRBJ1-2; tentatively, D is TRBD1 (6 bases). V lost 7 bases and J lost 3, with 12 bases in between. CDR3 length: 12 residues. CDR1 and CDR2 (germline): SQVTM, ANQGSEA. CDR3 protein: CSGSQGDYGYTF. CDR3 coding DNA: TGCAGCGGGTCACAGGGAGACTATGGCTACACCTTC.

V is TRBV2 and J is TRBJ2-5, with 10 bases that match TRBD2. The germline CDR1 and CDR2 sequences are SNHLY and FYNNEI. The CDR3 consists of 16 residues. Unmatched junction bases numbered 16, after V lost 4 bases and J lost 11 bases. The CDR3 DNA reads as TGTGCCAGCAGTGGACAGCGGGGGGGTATCTATAATGAGCAGTACTTC. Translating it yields CASSGQRGGIYNEQYF.

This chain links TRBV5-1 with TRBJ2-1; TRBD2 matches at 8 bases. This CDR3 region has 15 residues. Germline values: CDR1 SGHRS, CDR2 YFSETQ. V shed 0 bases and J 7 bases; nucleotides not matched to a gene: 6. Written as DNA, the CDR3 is TGCGCCAGCAGCTTGGTTCCGGGGGGGCATAATGAGCAGTTCTTC. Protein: CASSLVPGGHNEQFF. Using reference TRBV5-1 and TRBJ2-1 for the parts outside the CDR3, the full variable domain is KAGVTQTPRYLIKTRGQQVTLSCSPISGHRSVSWYQQTPGQGLQFLFEYFSETQRNKGNFPGRFSGRQFSNSRSEMNVSTLELGDSALYLCASSLVPGGHNEQFFGPGTRLTVL.